The entry below gives a single T cell receptor (beta chain) sequence along with its context. The assay was immunoSEQ multiplex PCR, and TCRdb's table has in-frame clones only and misses some. This sample carries 250,000 or so clones, roughly 89% of them seen once, and the ten largest clones take 4% to 5%. This sample was included in a study of blood T cell repertoires in COVID-19. The source of this sequence is a woman aged 40 to 50 who had recovered from COVID-19. The sample comprised peripheral blood.

This CDR3 is CASSFNLQGALTGQYF. The CDR3 coding sequence is TGTGCCAGCAGCTTCAACTTGCAGGGGGCCCTCACTGGACAGTACTTC. The V gene is TRBV5-6, the J gene TRBJ2-7; TRBD1 aligns across 8 bases. After removal of 2 bases from V and 10 bases from J, the junction contained 17 bases not matched to a gene. Germline values: CDR1 SGHDT, CDR2 YYEEEE. The CDR3 covers 16 residues.